This passage covers 18 T cell receptor beta chains from one sample sequenced in a study of shared clonotypes between healthy human individuals. Naive CD8 cells, CD45RO-negative and positively selected for CCR7, excluded terminally differentiated effector memory CD45RA+ cells. Generated by immunoSEQ multiplex PCR, the TCRdb table keeps only in-frame clones and is missing some. This table holds around 1,900,000 clones, around 95% found once. What was sequenced was naive CD8+ T cells from PBMCs. The receptors were gathered from a man aged 18 to 29 in good health. Some clones in this sample may be carry-over from other donors' samples.

The genes are TRBV11-2 and TRBJ2-7, with 10 bases that match TRBD1. Germline V gives CDR1 SGHAT, CDR2 FQNNGV. The V gene end was trimmed by 4 bases and the J gene end by 6 bases; junction bases not matched to a gene: 9. This CDR3 spans 15 amino acids. The CDR3: CASSSRQGANREQYF. The CDR3, as DNA: TGTGCCAGCAGCTCCAGACAGGGGGCAAACCGCGAGCAGTACTTC.

The chain combines TRBV27 with TRBJ2-1; possibly TRBD2 for D (6 bases). Germline lookup yields CDR1 MNHEY and CDR2 SMNVEV (reference sequence). The CDR3 has 14 amino acids. V lost 3 bases, J lost 3 bases, and 9 bases lay in between. CDR3 sequence reads: CASSFSDYYNEQFF. CDR3 sequence (DNA): TGTGCCAGCAGTTTCTCGGACTACTACAATGAGCAGTTCTTC.

The V and J genes are TRBV19 and TRBJ1-1; 9 bases align to TRBD1. CDR1 LNHDA and CDR2 SQIVND come from the germline V gene (reference sequence). The V segment lost 5 bases and the J segment 5 bases; nucleotides outside the gene matches: 9. This CDR3 is 15 amino acids long. The CDR3 sequence: CASSRSGTGMTEAFF. For the CDR3, the DNA is TGTGCCAGTAGTCGCTCCGGGACAGGGATGACTGAAGCTTTCTTT.

This chain connects TRBV5-8 to TRBJ1-5; TRBD1 is a possible D gene (5 bases). The CDR3 runs 16 residues. Trimming stripped 3 bases from V and 2 bases from J, with 15 bases between. Germline loops: CDR1 SGHTS, CDR2 YDEGEE. The DNA of the CDR3 is TGTGCCAGCAGCTGGGGGGGGACCCCAGGCAATCAGCCCCAGCATTTT. This sequence encodes CASSWGGTPGNQPQHF.

The rearrangement uses TRBV11-2 and TRBJ2-1, with D possibly being TRBD1 (5 bases). Germline V lookup: CDR1 SGHAT, CDR2 FQNNGV. The ends were cut back, 1 base at V and 0 bases at J, with 10 bases in the middle. The CDR3 is 16 residues long. DNA for the CDR3: TGTGCCAGCAGCTTAGCCCCAACAGGCTCCTACAATGAGCAGTTCTTC. Translation: CASSLAPTGSYNEQFF. Looking up the rest from reference TRBV11-2 and TRBJ2-1 gives the full variable domain: EAGVAQSPRYKIIEKRQSVAFWCNPISGHATLYWYQQILGQGPKLLIQFQNNGVVDDSQLPKDRFSAERLKGVDSTLKIQPAKLEDSAVYLCASSLAPTGSYNEQFFGPGTRLTVL.

The rearrangement links TRBV9 to TRBJ2-2; D not certain. The V gene lost 3 bases and the J gene lost 4 bases, with 13 bases spanning the gap. Germline V gene sequence: CDR1 SGDLS, CDR2 YYNGEE. CDR3 length: 15 residues. The CDR3 here is CASSGGIRSTGELFF. In DNA, the CDR3 is TGTGCCAGCAGCGGGGGAATACGCAGCACCGGGGAGCTGTTTTTT.

This clone was counted a single time. The V and J genes are TRBV19 and TRBJ2-5; TRBD1 matches at 10 bases. The V and J ends lost 3 bases and 4 bases, in that order; junction bases with no gene match: 5. The CDR3 has 15 amino acids. CDR1 LNHDA and CDR2 SQIVND come from the germline V gene (reference sequence). CDR3 sequence reads: CASSIPGTGVETQYF. CDR3 nucleotides: TGTGCCAGTAGTATCCCCGGGACAGGGGTAGAGACCCAGTACTTC.

The rearrangement uses TRBV14 and TRBJ2-5; a possible D gene is TRBD1 (7 bases). Trimming took off 4 bases at V and 5 bases at J, with 14 bases between the two ends. This CDR3 region has 14 residues. Germline V gene data show CDR1 as SGHDN and CDR2 as FVKESK. This CDR3 reads CASSPRGAGETQYF. CDR3 sequence (DNA): TGTGCCAGCAGCCCCAGGGGGGCAGGTGAGACCCAGTACTTC.

The chain uses TRBV5-1 and TRBJ2-5; TRBD2 matches 14 bases. The CDR3 spans 16 residues. V trimming: 3 bases; J trimming: 5 bases; junction bases outside the gene matches: 6. CDR1 is SGHRS and CDR2 is YFSETQ in the germline V gene. CDR3 DNA: TGCGCCAGCAGCTCCGGGACTAGCGGGAGAGGGGAGACCCAGTACTTC. Protein product: CASSSGTSGRGETQYF.

In regard to this clone: The same CDR3 arises from other DNA sequences in this sample as well. The rearrangement uses TRBV5-1 and TRBJ2-1, with D unresolved. Trimming took off 2 bases at V and 0 bases at J, with 9 bases between the two ends. The CDR3 covers 15 residues. Per the germline V gene, CDR1 is SGHRS and CDR2 is YFSETQ. This CDR3 reads CASSLGRSSYNEQFF. The CDR3 region has the DNA TGCGCCAGCAGCTTAGGCAGGAGCTCCTACAATGAGCAGTTCTTC.

Concerning this clone itself: Different DNA sequences within this sample yield the same CDR3. The chain recombines TRBV11-2 with TRBJ1-1, with no clear D. Trimming took 6 bases from V and 2 from J, leaving 7 bases between them. The length of the CDR3 is 12 residues. Germline CDR1 is SGHAT and CDR2 is FQNNGV. CDR3 in amino acids: CASSLRNTEAFF. The CDR3, as DNA: TGTGCCAGCAGTCTTCGCAACACTGAAGCTTTCTTT.

This clone has only a few counts. The chain links TRBV4-1 to TRBJ1-5, with a weak D call TRBD1 (6 bases). This CDR3 contains 15 residues. V lost 0 bases and J lost 6, with 12 bases in between. Germline V gives CDR1 MGHRA, CDR2 YSYEKL. This chain's CDR3 is CASSQEQGSRQPQHF. Written as DNA, the CDR3 is TGCGCCAGCAGCCAAGAACAGGGATCTCGTCAGCCCCAGCATTTT.

This clone appeared once. The chain employs TRBV6-1 and TRBJ2-2, with D perhaps TRBD2 (6 bases). From germline, CDR1 is MNHNS and CDR2 SASEGT. V lost 6 bases to trimming and J lost 8 bases, with 10 bases between them. The CDR3 has 12 amino acids. The CDR3 here is CASREGRGELFF. The DNA of the CDR3 is TGTGCCAGCAGGGAGGGCCGGGGGGAGCTGTTTTTT.

The chain joins TRBV7-6 to TRBJ2-7; the D gene is possibly TRBD1 (6 bases). The CDR3 has 14 residues. V was pared by 7 bases and J by 2 bases, with 15 bases between. The germline gives CDR1 SGHVS, CDR2 FNYEAQ. Here the CDR3 DNA reads TGTGCCAGCACCCCAGGGGCACCTACCTACGAGCAGTACTTC. Translating gives CASTPGAPTYEQYF.

This chain joins TRBV5-1 and TRBJ1-5; 8 bases map to TRBD1. V dropped 3 bases and J dropped 0; count of bases not matched to a gene: 11. Germline lookup yields CDR1 SGHRS and CDR2 YFSETQ. This CDR3 has 18 amino acids. The CDR3 sequence: CASSSWTGTLYSNQPQHF. The CDR3 region has the DNA TGCGCCAGCAGCTCTTGGACAGGGACACTTTATAGCAATCAGCCCCAGCATTTT.

The chain links TRBV5-4 to TRBJ2-6, with no clear D. CDR3 size: 17 residues. The germline V and J ends were trimmed by 0 bases and 4 bases, with 14 bases remaining between them. CDR1 and CDR2 (germline): SGHNT, YYREEE (reference sequence). The CDR3 DNA is TGTGCCAGCAGCTTGGCCGAGCCCAGTCCCGGGGCCAACGTCCTGACTTTC. It translates to CASSLAEPSPGANVLTF.

On this clone: This sample includes further DNA sequences coding for the same CDR3. The chain carries TRBV27 and TRBJ2-3; TRBD1 is a possible D gene (5 bases). Germline loops: CDR1 MNHEY, CDR2 SMNVEV (reference sequence). With 5 bases removed from V and 4 bases from J, the gap between germline ends came to 10 bases. The length of the CDR3 is 13 residues. The CDR3 is CASSGAVADTQYF. DNA for the CDR3: TGTGCCAGCAGTGGGGCTGTCGCAGATACGCAGTATTTT.

In DNA form, the CDR3 reads TGTGCCAGCAGCTCCGGGGTGTTTAATGAAAAACTGTTTTTT. Protein product: CASSSGVFNEKLFF. The gene calls are TRBV7-9 and TRBJ1-4; D remains ambiguous. CDR1 is SEHNR and CDR2 is FQNEAQ in the germline V gene (reference sequence). There are 14 residues in the CDR3. V lost 4 bases and J lost 4, with 10 bases in between. Variable domain in full (rest from reference TRBV7-9 and TRBJ1-4): DTGVSQNPRHKITKRGQNVTFRCDPISEHNRLYWYRQTLGQGPEFLTYFQNEAQLEKSRLLSDRFSAERPKGSFSTLEIQRTEQGDSAMYLCASSSGVFNEKLFFGSGTQLSVL.